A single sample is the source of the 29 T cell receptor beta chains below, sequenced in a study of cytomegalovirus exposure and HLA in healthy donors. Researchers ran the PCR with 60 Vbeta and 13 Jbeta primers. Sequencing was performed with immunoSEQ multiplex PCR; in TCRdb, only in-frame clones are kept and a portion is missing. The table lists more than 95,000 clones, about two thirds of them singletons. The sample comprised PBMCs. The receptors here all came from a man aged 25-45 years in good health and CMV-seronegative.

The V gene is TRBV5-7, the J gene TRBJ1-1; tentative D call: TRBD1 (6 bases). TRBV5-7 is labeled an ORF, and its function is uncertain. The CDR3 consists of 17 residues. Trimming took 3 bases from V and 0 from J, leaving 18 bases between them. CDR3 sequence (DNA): TGTGCCAGCAGCTGCGGGCAGGACAGTCTCATGAACACTGAAGCTTTCTTT. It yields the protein CASSCGQDSLMNTEAFF.

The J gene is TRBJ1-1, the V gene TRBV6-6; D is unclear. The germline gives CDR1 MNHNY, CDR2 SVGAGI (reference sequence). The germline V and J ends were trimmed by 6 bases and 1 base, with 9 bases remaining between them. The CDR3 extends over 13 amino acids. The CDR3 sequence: CASRPIGNTEAFF. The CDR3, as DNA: TGTGCCAGCAGACCTATTGGGAACACTGAAGCTTTCTTT.

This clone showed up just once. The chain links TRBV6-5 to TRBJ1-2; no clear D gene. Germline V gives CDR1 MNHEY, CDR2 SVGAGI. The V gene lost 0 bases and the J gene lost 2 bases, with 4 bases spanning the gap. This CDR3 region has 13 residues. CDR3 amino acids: CASSYSRNYGYTF. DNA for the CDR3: TGTGCCAGCAGTTACTCGAGGAACTATGGCTACACCTTC.

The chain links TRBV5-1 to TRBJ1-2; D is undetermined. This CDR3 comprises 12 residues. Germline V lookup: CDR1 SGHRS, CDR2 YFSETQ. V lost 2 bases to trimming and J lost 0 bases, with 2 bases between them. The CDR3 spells CASSFSNYGYTF. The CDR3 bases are TGCGCCAGCAGCTTCTCTAACTATGGCTACACCTTC.

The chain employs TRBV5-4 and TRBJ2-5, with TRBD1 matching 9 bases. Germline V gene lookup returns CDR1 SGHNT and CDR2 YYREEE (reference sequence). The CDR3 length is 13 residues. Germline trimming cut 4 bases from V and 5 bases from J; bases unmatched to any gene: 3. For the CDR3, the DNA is TGTGCCAGCAGCACAGGACAGGGGGAGACCCAGTACTTC. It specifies CASSTGQGETQYF. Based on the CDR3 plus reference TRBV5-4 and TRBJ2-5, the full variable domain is ETGVTQSPTHLIKTRGQQVTLRCSSQSGHNTVSWYQQALGQGPQFIFQYYREEENGRGNFPPRFSGLQFPNYSSELNVNALELDDSALYLCASSTGQGETQYFGPGTRLLVL.

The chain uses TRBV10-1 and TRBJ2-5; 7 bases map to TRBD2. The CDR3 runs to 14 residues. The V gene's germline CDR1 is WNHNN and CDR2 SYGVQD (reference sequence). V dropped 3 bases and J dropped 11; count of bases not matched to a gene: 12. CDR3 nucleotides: TGCGCCAGCAGTGACTCGGGCCGGGGGGAGTTGCAGTACTTC. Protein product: CASSDSGRGELQYF.

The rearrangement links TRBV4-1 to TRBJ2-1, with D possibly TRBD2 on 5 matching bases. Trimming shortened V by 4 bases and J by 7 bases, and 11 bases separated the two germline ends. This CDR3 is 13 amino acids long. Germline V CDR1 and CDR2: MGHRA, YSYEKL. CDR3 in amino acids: CASSPEPGNEQFF. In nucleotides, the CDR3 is TGCGCCAGCAGCCCTGAGCCGGGAAATGAGCAGTTCTTC.

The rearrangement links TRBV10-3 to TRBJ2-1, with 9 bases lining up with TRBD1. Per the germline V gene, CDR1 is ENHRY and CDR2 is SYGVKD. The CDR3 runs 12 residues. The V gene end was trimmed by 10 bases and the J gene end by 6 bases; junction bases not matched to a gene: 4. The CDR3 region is CATGTGINEQFF. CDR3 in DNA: TGTGCCACCGGGACAGGGATCAATGAGCAGTTCTTC.

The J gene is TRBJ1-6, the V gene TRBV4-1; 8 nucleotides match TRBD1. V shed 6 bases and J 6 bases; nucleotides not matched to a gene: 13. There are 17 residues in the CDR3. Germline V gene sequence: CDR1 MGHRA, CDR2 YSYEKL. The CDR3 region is CASSQITGGGSNSPLHF. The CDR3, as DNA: TGCGCCAGCAGTCAAATTACAGGGGGAGGGAGTAATTCACCCCTCCACTTT.

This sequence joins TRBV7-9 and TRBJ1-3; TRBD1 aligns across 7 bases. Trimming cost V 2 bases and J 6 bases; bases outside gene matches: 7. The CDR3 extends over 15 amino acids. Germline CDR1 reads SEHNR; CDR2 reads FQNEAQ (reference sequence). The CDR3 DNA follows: TGTGCCAGCAGCTTACGCAGGGGGAGAGAAAACACCATATATTTT. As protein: CASSLRRGRENTIYF.

CDR3 DNA sequence: TGTGCCAGCAGCTTAGCGGGACTAGCCTACAATGAGCAGTTCTTC. It yields the protein CASSLAGLAYNEQFF. This sequence joins TRBV7-2 and TRBJ2-1, with 8 nucleotides matching TRBD2. Looked up from germline, CDR1 is SGHTA and CDR2 is FQGNSA. CDR3 length equals 15 residues. Losses at the gene ends were 0 bases for V and 2 bases for J; bases not matched to a gene: 0. Together with reference TRBV7-2 and TRBJ2-1, the CDR3 gives the full variable domain: GAGVSQSPSNKVTEKGKDVELRCDPISGHTALYWYRQSLGQGLEFLIYFQGNSAPDKSGLPSDRFSAERTGGSVSTLTIQRTQQEDSAVYLCASSLAGLAYNEQFFGPGTRLTVL.

CDR3 nucleotide sequence: TGTGCCAGCAGCTTCATGGACAGGGATAGCTCACCCCTCCACTTT. Encoded protein: CASSFMDRDSSPLHF. J is TRBJ1-6 and V is TRBV5-8; 8 nucleotides agree with TRBD1. Trimming removed 2 bases from V and 10 bases from J; junction bases left unmatched: 8. CDR3 length: 15 amino acids. CDR1 is SGHTS and CDR2 is YDEGEE in the germline V gene.

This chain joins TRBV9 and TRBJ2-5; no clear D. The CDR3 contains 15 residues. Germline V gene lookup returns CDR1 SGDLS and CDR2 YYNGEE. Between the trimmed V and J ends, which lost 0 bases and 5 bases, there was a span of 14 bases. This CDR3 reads CASSVDSSLLETQYF. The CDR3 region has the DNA TGTGCCAGCAGCGTAGATTCCTCTCTCCTGGAGACCCAGTACTTC.

The CDR3, as DNA: TGTGCCATCATGCAGGGCCCAGATACGCAGTATTTT. This gives the protein CAIMQGPDTQYF. The rearrangement uses TRBV10-3 and TRBJ2-3, with D perhaps matching TRBD1 (5 bases). The germline V gene has CDR1 ENHRY and CDR2 SYGVKD. The length of the CDR3 is 12 residues. Trimming shortened V by 7 bases and J by 4 bases, and 9 bases separated the two germline ends.

This chain's CDR3 is CSAQNYGYTF. CDR3 bases: TGCAGTGCCCAGAACTATGGCTACACCTTC. The chain combines TRBV20-1 with TRBJ1-2, with unresolved D. V was trimmed by 6 bases and J by 2 bases, leaving 4 bases between them. The germline V gene encodes CDR1 DFQATT and CDR2 SNEGSKA (reference sequence). This CDR3 spans 10 amino acids.

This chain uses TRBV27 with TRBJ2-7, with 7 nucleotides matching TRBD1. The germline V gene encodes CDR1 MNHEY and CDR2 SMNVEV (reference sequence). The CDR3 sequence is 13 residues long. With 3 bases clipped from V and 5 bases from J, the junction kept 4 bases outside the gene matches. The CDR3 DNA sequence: TGTGCCAGCAGTTTCTCCACAGGGGACGAGCAGTACTTC. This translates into CASSFSTGDEQYF.

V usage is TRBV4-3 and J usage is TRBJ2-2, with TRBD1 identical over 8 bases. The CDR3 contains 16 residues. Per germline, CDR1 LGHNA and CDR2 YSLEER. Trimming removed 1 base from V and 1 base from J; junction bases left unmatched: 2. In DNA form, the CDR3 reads TGCGCCAGCAGCCAAGGACAGGGGAGGAACACCGGGGAGCTGTTTTTT. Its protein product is CASSQGQGRNTGELFF.

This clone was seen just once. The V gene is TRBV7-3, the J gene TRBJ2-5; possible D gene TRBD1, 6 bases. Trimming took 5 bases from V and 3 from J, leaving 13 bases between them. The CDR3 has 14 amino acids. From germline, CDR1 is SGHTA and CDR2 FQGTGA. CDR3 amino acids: CASSPGQTKETQYF. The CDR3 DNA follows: TGTGCCAGCAGCCCGGGACAAACTAAAGAGACCCAGTACTTC.

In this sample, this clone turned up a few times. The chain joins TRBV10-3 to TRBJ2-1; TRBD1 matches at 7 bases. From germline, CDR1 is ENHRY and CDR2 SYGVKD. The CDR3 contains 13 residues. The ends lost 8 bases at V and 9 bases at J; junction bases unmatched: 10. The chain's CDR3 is CAISFQGDSEQFF. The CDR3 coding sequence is TGTGCCATCTCTTTCCAGGGGGATAGTGAGCAGTTCTTC.

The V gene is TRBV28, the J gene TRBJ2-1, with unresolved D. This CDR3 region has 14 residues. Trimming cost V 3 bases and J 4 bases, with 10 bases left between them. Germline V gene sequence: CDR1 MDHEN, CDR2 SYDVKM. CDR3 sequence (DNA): TGTGCCAGCAGTTTTATCTCGTTATACAATGAGCAGTTCTTC. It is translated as CASSFISLYNEQFF.

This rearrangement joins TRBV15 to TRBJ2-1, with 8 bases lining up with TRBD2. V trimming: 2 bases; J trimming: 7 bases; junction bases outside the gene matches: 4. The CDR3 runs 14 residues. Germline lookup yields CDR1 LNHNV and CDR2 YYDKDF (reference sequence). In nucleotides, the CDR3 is TGTGCCACCAGCAGAACGGGACTAGTAAATGAGCAGTTCTTC. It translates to CATSRTGLVNEQFF.

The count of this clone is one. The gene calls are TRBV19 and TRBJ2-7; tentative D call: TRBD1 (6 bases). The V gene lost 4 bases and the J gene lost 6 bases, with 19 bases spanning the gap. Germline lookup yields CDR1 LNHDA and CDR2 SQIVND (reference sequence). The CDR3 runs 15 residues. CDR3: CASSTSGTPWAEQYF. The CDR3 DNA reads TGTGCCAGTAGTACATCCGGGACACCGTGGGCCGAGCAGTACTTC.

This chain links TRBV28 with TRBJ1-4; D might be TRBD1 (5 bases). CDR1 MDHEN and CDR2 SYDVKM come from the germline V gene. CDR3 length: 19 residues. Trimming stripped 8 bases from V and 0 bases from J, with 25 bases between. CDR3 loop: CASQWVTPPDSSTNEKLFF. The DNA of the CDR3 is TGTGCCAGCCAATGGGTTACCCCCCCTGACAGTTCAACTAATGAAAAACTGTTTTTT.

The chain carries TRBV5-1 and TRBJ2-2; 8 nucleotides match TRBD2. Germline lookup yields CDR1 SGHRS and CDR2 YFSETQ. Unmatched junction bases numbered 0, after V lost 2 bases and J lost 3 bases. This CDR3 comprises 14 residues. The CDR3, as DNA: TGCGCCAGCAGCTTAGCGGGGGACACCGGGGAGCTGTTTTTT. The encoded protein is CASSLAGDTGELFF.

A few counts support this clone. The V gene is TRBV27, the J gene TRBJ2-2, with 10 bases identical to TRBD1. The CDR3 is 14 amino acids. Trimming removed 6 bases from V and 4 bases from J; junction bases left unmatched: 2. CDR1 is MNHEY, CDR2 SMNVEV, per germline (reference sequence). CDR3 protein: CASRWTGGTGELFF. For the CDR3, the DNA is TGTGCCAGCAGGTGGACAGGGGGCACCGGGGAGCTGTTTTTT.

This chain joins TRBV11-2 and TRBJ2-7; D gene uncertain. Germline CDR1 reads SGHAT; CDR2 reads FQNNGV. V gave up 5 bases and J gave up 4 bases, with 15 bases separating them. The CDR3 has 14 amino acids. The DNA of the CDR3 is TGTGCCAGCAGCCGACCCTCAGGATTATACGAGCAGTACTTC. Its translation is CASSRPSGLYEQYF.

Here the CDR3 DNA reads TGTGCCAGCAGAACACTAGCTTACACAGATACGCAGTATTTT. Amino acids: CASRTLAYTDTQYF. The J gene is TRBJ2-3, the V gene TRBV2; weak D call: TRBD2 (6 bases). Germline V lookup: CDR1 SNHLY, CDR2 FYNNEI. Trimming cost V 6 bases and J 2 bases, with 12 bases left between them. The CDR3 consists of 14 residues.

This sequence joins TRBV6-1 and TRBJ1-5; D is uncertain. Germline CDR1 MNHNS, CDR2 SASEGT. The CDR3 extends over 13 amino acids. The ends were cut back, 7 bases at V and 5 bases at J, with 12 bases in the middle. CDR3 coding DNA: TGTGCCAGCATCAAGGACGGGGATCAGCCCCAGCATTTT. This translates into CASIKDGDQPQHF.

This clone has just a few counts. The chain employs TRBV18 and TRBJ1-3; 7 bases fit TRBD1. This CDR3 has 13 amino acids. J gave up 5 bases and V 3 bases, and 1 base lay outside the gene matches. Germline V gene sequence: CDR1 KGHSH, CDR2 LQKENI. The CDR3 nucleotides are TGTGCCAGCTCACCGGGACAGCGAAACACCATATATTTT. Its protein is CASSPGQRNTIYF. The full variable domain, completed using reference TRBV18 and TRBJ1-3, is NAGVMQNPRHLVRRRGQEARLRCSPMKGHSHVYWYRQLPEEGLKFMVYLQKENIIDESGMPKERFSAEFPKEGPSILRIQQVVRGDSAAYFCASSPGQRNTIYFGEGSWLTVV.